These 28 T cell receptor beta chains were all obtained from the same sample, sequenced in a study of blood T cell repertoires in COVID-19. The method was immunoSEQ multiplex PCR; TCRdb's version includes in-frame clones alone and lacks a portion of them. The table records fewer than 350,000 clones, about 91% of them present only once. Sequences were obtained from peripheral blood. These receptors all come from a man under 40 with COVID-19, enrolled during active disease.

CDR3 sequence reads: CASSPFEGEAFF. CDR3 in DNA: TGTGCCAGCAGCCCCTTCGAGGGTGAAGCTTTCTTT. The V and J genes are TRBV7-2 and TRBJ1-1; D uncertain. Trimming removed 5 bases from V and 7 bases from J, with 11 bases in between. Germline CDR1 and CDR2: SGHTA and FQGNSA. CDR3 length equals 12 residues.

V is TRBV4-3 and J is TRBJ1-4, with a tentative D call TRBD1 (5 bases). Trimming took 0 bases from V and 2 from J, leaving 10 bases between them. CDR1 and CDR2 from the germline V gene are LGHNA and YSLEER. CDR3 length: 16 amino acids. CDR3 in amino acids: CASSQDRGGTNEKLFF. The CDR3 DNA follows: TGCGCCAGCAGCCAAGATCGTGGGGGGACTAATGAAAAACTGTTTTTT.

Of note for this clone: This may be a read error: a much more frequent sequence differs by one nucleotide. V is TRBV2 and J is TRBJ1-6; TRBD1 agrees at 10 bases. CDR1 is SNHLY and CDR2 is FYNNEI in the germline V gene. The CDR3 is 15 amino acids. The CDR3 loop reads CASREGQGTGSPLHF. As DNA, the CDR3 is TGTGCCAGCCGTGAGGGACAGGGGACAGGTTCACCCCTCCACTTT.

This chain links TRBV19 with TRBJ2-3, with TRBD2 matching over 13 bases. Germline CDR1 is LNHDA and CDR2 is SQIVND (reference sequence). After removal of 6 bases from V and 4 bases from J, the junction contained 4 bases not matched to a gene. This CDR3 is built from 15 residues. CDR3 nucleotide sequence: TGTGCCAGTAGGCTTGGGACTAGCGGGGCAGATACGCAGTATTTT. Protein: CASRLGTSGADTQYF.

The chain recombines TRBV18 with TRBJ1-1; D not resolved. Germline V lookup: CDR1 KGHSH, CDR2 LQKENI. Trimming shortened V by 3 bases and J by 5 bases, and 16 bases separated the two germline ends. This CDR3 comprises 15 residues. CDR3 in amino acids: CASSPPVVRSTEAFF. CDR3 DNA: TGTGCCAGCTCACCCCCCGTTGTTCGGTCGACTGAAGCTTTCTTT.

This chain connects TRBV4-2 to TRBJ2-3; 7 bases are a match to TRBD1. The V and J ends lost 4 bases and 4 bases, in that order; junction bases with no gene match: 8. The CDR3 extends over 15 amino acids. Germline V CDR1 and CDR2: LGHNA, YNFKEQ. CDR3 nucleotides: TGTGCCAGCAGCCCCTTCGAGGGGGCGGCAGATACGCAGTATTTT. Protein product: CASSPFEGAADTQYF.

This clone was seen only once. The gene calls are TRBV3-1 (or the pseudogene TRBV3-2) and TRBJ2-5; D perhaps matches TRBD1 (6 bases). The V and J ends lost 3 bases and 4 bases respectively, with 15 bases between them. Germline CDR1 LGHDT, CDR2 YNNKEL (reference sequence). This CDR3 contains 15 residues. CDR3 nucleotide sequence: TGTGCCAGCAGCCAGGTGAGGGGGTTCGGAGAGACCCAGTACTTC. Amino acids: CASSQVRGFGETQYF.

The chain combines TRBV28 with TRBJ2-5; 15 bases align to TRBD2. CDR3 length: 17 residues. CDR1 and CDR2 from the germline V gene are MDHEN and SYDVKM. V gave up 9 bases and J gave up 5 bases; unmatched junction bases: 13. The CDR3 reads CASRSRTSGRAGETQYF. As DNA, the CDR3 is TGTGCCAGTCGTTCCCGGACTAGCGGGAGGGCCGGGGAGACCCAGTACTTC.

V and J are TRBV6-5 and TRBJ1-6; D may be TRBD1 (5 bases). CDR1 and CDR2 (germline): MNHEY, SVGAGI. With 5 bases removed from V and 7 bases from J, the gap between germline ends came to 15 bases. The CDR3 contains 15 residues. Here the CDR3 DNA reads TGTGCCAGCAGTCGCTCAGGGCCCCTGAATTCACCCCTCCACTTT. It specifies CASSRSGPLNSPLHF.

This chain uses TRBV29-1 with TRBJ1-2; D may be TRBD1 (6 bases). Between the trimmed V and J ends, which lost 4 bases and 4 bases, there was a span of 16 bases. Germline values: CDR1 SQVTM, CDR2 ANQGSEA. This CDR3 has 14 residues. The CDR3: CSVAGHQRAYGYTF. Here the CDR3 DNA reads TGCAGCGTTGCGGGACACCAAAGAGCCTATGGCTACACCTTC. The full variable domain, rest sourced from reference TRBV29-1 and TRBJ1-2, is SAVISQKPSRDICQRGTSLTIQCQVDSQVTMMFWYRQQPGQSLTLIATANQGSEATYESGFVIDKFPISRPNLTFSTLTVSNMSPEDSSIYLCSVAGHQRAYGYTFGSGTRLTVV.

The CDR3 DNA reads as TGTGCCAGCAGCTACACCGGGACAACAGCTTTCTTT. Translating it yields CASSYTGTTAFF. The gene calls are TRBV7-2 and TRBJ1-1, with D perhaps TRBD1 (6 bases). There are 12 residues in the CDR3. V dropped 4 bases and J dropped 10 bases, with 13 bases sitting between them. The germline V gene has CDR1 SGHTA and CDR2 FQGNSA.

The chain uses TRBV7-8 and TRBJ2-2, with TRBD2 identical over 10 bases. V lost 5 bases, J lost 3 bases, and 3 bases stayed unmatched. There are 15 residues in the CDR3. Germline V lookup: CDR1 SGHVS, CDR2 FQNEAQ. In DNA, the CDR3 is TGTGCCAGCAGCCCTAGCGGGGGATACACCGGGGAGCTGTTTTTT. Its protein product is CASSPSGGYTGELFF.

The chain uses TRBV18 and TRBJ1-1, with D perhaps TRBD1 (6 bases). This CDR3 is 14 amino acids long. V was cut by 6 bases and J by 4 bases, with 15 bases left in between. The germline V gene encodes CDR1 KGHSH and CDR2 LQKENI. CDR3 region: CASSPDRAATEAFF. CDR3 bases: TGTGCCAGCTCGCCGGACAGAGCCGCCACTGAAGCTTTCTTT.

A note on this clone: Other nucleotide sequences in the sample specify the same CDR3. The genes are TRBV18 and TRBJ2-3; D ambiguous. Germline CDR1 reads KGHSH; CDR2 reads LQKENI. Trimming stripped 6 bases from V and 4 bases from J, with 11 bases between. This CDR3 has 13 amino acids. CDR3 sequence: CASSPLGADTQYF. The CDR3 DNA reads as TGTGCCAGCTCTCCCCTAGGTGCAGATACGCAGTATTTT.

V is TRBV27 and J is TRBJ2-3, with a possible D match to TRBD1 (6 bases). Deletions cut 3 bases from V and 2 bases from J, with 18 bases between. The CDR3 consists of 17 residues. Germline values: CDR1 MNHEY, CDR2 SMNVEV (reference sequence). CDR3: CASSFNRRDTITDTQYF. The CDR3 bases are TGTGCCAGCAGTTTTAACCGCAGGGACACTATCACAGATACGCAGTATTTT.

The chain joins TRBV4-2 to TRBJ2-7; D gene uncertain. V was cut by 3 bases and J by 6 bases, with 6 bases left in between. The CDR3 loop spans 11 amino acids. Per germline, CDR1 LGHNA and CDR2 YNFKEQ. Here the CDR3 reads CASSQESEQYF. The CDR3 DNA reads TGTGCCAGCAGCCAGGAGTCCGAGCAGTACTTC.

This clone was seen more than once but under ten times. This rearrangement joins TRBV27 to TRBJ1-2, with 7 bases matching TRBD1. The CDR3 spans 14 residues. Germline CDR1 reads MNHEY; CDR2 reads SMNVEV (reference sequence). The ends lost 4 bases at V and 1 base at J; junction bases unmatched: 3. In nucleotides, the CDR3 is TGTGCCAGCAGTTACCGACAGGGTAACTATGGCTACACCTTC. Its translation is CASSYRQGNYGYTF.

In its sample, this clone was seen once. The chain has TRBV4-3 and TRBJ2-2; D might be TRBD2 (6 bases). The length of the CDR3 is 17 residues. Trimming cost V 2 bases and J 6 bases, with 19 bases left between them. CDR1 and CDR2 (germline): LGHNA, YSLEER. CDR3 amino acids: CASSQPDHGGGAGELFF. CDR3 coding DNA: TGCGCCAGCAGCCAACCTGATCATGGCGGAGGGGCCGGGGAGCTGTTTTTT.

V is TRBV5-1 and J is TRBJ2-1, with D hard to call. Germline lookup yields CDR1 SGHRS and CDR2 YFSETQ. The CDR3 covers 16 residues. Deletions cut 0 bases from V and 6 bases from J, with 16 bases between. The CDR3 is CASSLGSSATTNEQFF. CDR3 DNA sequence: TGCGCCAGCAGCTTGGGTTCCAGCGCGACGACCAATGAGCAGTTCTTC. The whole variable domain, filled in from reference TRBV5-1 and TRBJ2-1, reads KAGVTQTPRYLIKTRGQQVTLSCSPISGHRSVSWYQQTPGQGLQFLFEYFSETQRNKGNFPGRFSGRQFSNSRSEMNVSTLELGDSALYLCASSLGSSATTNEQFFGPGTRLTVL.

The rearrangement joins TRBV4-3 to TRBJ1-3, with 8 bases fitting TRBD1. The CDR3 contains 16 residues. Germline values: CDR1 LGHNA, CDR2 YSLEER. V was pared by 0 bases and J by 4 bases, with 5 bases of the junction left unmatched. CDR3 residues: CASSQEVRGQGNTIYF. DNA of the CDR3: TGCGCCAGCAGCCAAGAGGTCAGGGGGCAAGGAAACACCATATATTTT.

This sequence joins TRBV10-3 and TRBJ2-5; 11 nucleotides align to TRBD2. The CDR3 covers 15 residues. Per the germline V gene, CDR1 is ENHRY and CDR2 is SYGVKD. V lost 6 bases, J lost 2 bases, and 5 bases stayed unmatched. The CDR3 here is CAISLAGGTQETQYF. CDR3 nucleotide sequence: TGTGCCATCAGCCTAGCGGGAGGAACGCAAGAGACCCAGTACTTC.

DNA for the CDR3: TGTGCCAGCAGTACCGGGTGGGGGGTCTCCTACGAGCAGTACTTC. It specifies CASSTGWGVSYEQYF. The chain combines TRBV6-5 with TRBJ2-7, with D tentatively TRBD2 (6 bases). In germline, CDR1 is MNHEY, CDR2 SVGAGI. The CDR3 is made up of 15 amino acids. V lost 5 bases and J lost 0, with 14 bases in between.

This chain connects TRBV7-2 to TRBJ2-7; 9 bases align to TRBD1. The CDR3 consists of 16 residues. In germline, CDR1 is SGHTA, CDR2 FQGNSA. Trimming cost V 0 bases and J 3 bases; bases outside gene matches: 6. Here the CDR3 reads CASSLAFGTGIYEQYF. The CDR3, as DNA: TGTGCCAGCAGCTTAGCCTTCGGGACAGGGATCTACGAGCAGTACTTC.

The CDR3 nucleotides are TGTGCCAGCAGCGGACGGGACAGGGACTCTGGGGCCAACGTCCTGACTTTC. Translating it yields CASSGRDRDSGANVLTF. The chain has TRBV7-7 and TRBJ2-6; 9 positions match TRBD1. The V gene's germline CDR1 is SSHAT and CDR2 FNYEAQ (reference sequence). J was trimmed by 0 bases and V by 5 bases; bases with no gene match: 5. The CDR3 is made up of 17 amino acids.

The chain joins TRBV11-2 to TRBJ2-2; 9 nucleotides align to TRBD1. Germline values: CDR1 SGHAT, CDR2 FQNNGV. There are 15 residues in the CDR3. Unmatched junction bases numbered 6, after V lost 5 bases and J lost 5 bases. This CDR3 is CASSETGGKTGELFF. CDR3 nucleotides: TGTGCCAGCAGCGAGACAGGGGGAAAGACCGGGGAGCTGTTTTTT.

The chain joins TRBV10-3 to TRBJ1-3; a possible D gene is TRBD1 (6 bases). The CDR3 loop spans 13 amino acids. V gave up 8 bases and J gave up 0 bases, with 8 bases separating them. Germline V gene sequence: CDR1 ENHRY, CDR2 SYGVKD. CDR3 nucleotide sequence: TGTGCCATCCAGGACAGCTCTGGAAACACCATATATTTT. Amino acids: CAIQDSSGNTIYF.

The V call is TRBV6-2 or TRBV6-3, the J call TRBJ2-2; TRBD1 matches at 7 bases. The V gene's germline CDR1 is MNHEY and CDR2 SVGEGT. V lost 5 bases, J lost 5 bases, and 5 bases stayed unmatched. The CDR3 runs to 14 residues. The CDR3 DNA reads as TGTGCCAGCAGTCGACAGGGTGGGACCGGGGAGCTGTTTTTT. This codes for CASSRQGGTGELFF.

The genes are TRBV6-5 and TRBJ2-5; D unresolved. The ends were cut back, 3 bases at V and 4 bases at J, with 12 bases in the middle. This CDR3 has 14 amino acids. The V gene's germline CDR1 is MNHEY and CDR2 SVGAGI. This chain's CDR3 is CASSYGGQSETQYF. Written as DNA, the CDR3 is TGTGCCAGCAGTTATGGCGGCCAGTCAGAGACCCAGTACTTC.